The T cell receptor beta chain described here comes from a study of T cell responses to AZD1222 COVID-19 vaccine. Assay used: immunoSEQ multiplex PCR; TCRdb lists only in-frame clones, some missing. Of about 160,000 clones in the sample, 88% are singletons; the top ten hold less than 6.5%. Comment on this clone: The antigen is undetermined.

The germline V and J ends were trimmed by 0 bases and 4 bases, with 12 bases remaining between them. The CDR3 has 14 amino acids. The germline CDR1 and CDR2 sequences are GTSNPN and SVGIG (reference sequence). Study-wide points: Unmutated variant regions are reportedly the target of nearly half of TCRs that are spike-specific. Just a handful of AZD1222 recipients tested seropositive at baseline. Repertoires were sampled only after the peak T cell response. Across the whole spike, CD4 TCRs peaked at regions 160-218 and 743-854.

Specimen: peripheral blood, collected on day 0 of AZD1222 vaccination. The sequence derives from an adult in good health. The V gene is TRBV30, the J gene TRBJ1-2; D not resolved. The CDR3, as DNA: TGTGCCTGGAGTGTACTGGGCAGTTCCTATGGCTACACCTTC. It specifies CAWSVLGSSYGYTF.